The 7 T cell receptor beta chains below come from one sample, sequenced in a study of blood T cell repertoires in COVID-19. TCRdb's copy holds only in-frame clones and misses some; the assay was immunoSEQ multiplex PCR. The profile shows about 300,000 clones, 80% to 90% of them singletons. The sequenced sample consisted of PBMCs or T cells enriched from blood (not recorded which). The receptors were sampled from a man aged 25-45 years who had recovered from COVID-19.

This clone was counted a few times. The chain is built from TRBV7-2 and TRBJ1-2; possibly TRBD1 for D (5 bases). The V gene lost 6 bases and the J gene lost 5 bases, with 19 bases spanning the gap. The CDR3 runs 15 residues. Germline values: CDR1 SGHTA, CDR2 FQGNSA. The chain's CDR3 is CASSSRVGYGYGYTF. CDR3 nucleotides: TGTGCCAGCAGTTCCAGGGTGGGGTACGGTTATGGCTACACCTTC.

This clone was seen a handful of times. Since a much larger clone is just one base distant, this may be a read error. At the DNA level, this CDR3 is encoded by other sequences in the same sample as well. V and J are TRBV3-1 (or the pseudogene TRBV3-2) and TRBJ1-1, with a weak D call TRBD1 (5 bases). V lost 3 bases and J lost 0, with 5 bases in between. The length of the CDR3 is 13 residues. Germline CDR1 reads LGHDT; CDR2 reads YNNKEL (reference sequence). CDR3 sequence: CASSQTVNTEAFF. The CDR3 DNA follows: TGTGCCAGCAGCCAGACAGTGAACACTGAAGCTTTCTTT.

The CDR3 here is CASSYSGSYEQYF. In DNA form, the CDR3 reads TGCGCCAGCAGCTATTCCGGGAGCTACGAGCAGTACTTC. The chain combines TRBV5-1 with TRBJ2-7; tentatively, D is TRBD2 (6 bases). The CDR3 sequence is 13 residues long. The V end lost 3 bases, the J end lost 3 bases, and 10 bases lay between the germline ends. Germline lookup yields CDR1 SGHRS and CDR2 YFSETQ.

The chain is built from TRBV18 and TRBJ1-1; maybe TRBD1 (6 bases). V was clipped by 6 bases and J by 3 bases, with 14 bases between them. Germline V gene data show CDR1 as KGHSH and CDR2 as LQKENI. The CDR3 has 14 residues. The CDR3 spells CASSQGPTDTEAFF. The CDR3 bases are TGTGCCAGCTCTCAGGGGCCGACGGACACTGAAGCTTTCTTT.

The chain links TRBV2 to TRBJ2-3, with 7 bases identical to TRBD2. The germline V gene has CDR1 SNHLY and CDR2 FYNNEI. The CDR3 spans 15 residues. The trim removed 7 bases at V and 1 base at J, leaving 8 bases unmatched. CDR3 loop: CASIRETSRTDTQYF. The CDR3 DNA is TGTGCCAGCATTAGAGAGACTAGCCGCACAGATACGCAGTATTTT.

This clone was seen a single time. CDR3 loop: CASSLSGQGSNSPLHF. CDR3 nucleotide sequence: TGTGCCAGCAGCCTTTCTGGACAGGGGAGCAATTCACCCCTCCACTTT. This chain uses TRBV7-6 with TRBJ1-6, with 9 bases matching TRBD1. This CDR3 is 16 amino acids long. J gave up 7 bases and V 5 bases, and 9 bases lay outside the gene matches. Germline CDR1 reads SGHVS; CDR2 reads FNYEAQ.

This sequence joins TRBV5-5 and TRBJ1-1; D uncertain. V lost 1 base, J lost 1 base, and 5 bases lay in between. The CDR3 sequence is 13 residues long. Germline assignment: CDR1 SGHKS and CDR2 YYEKEE (reference sequence). Written as DNA, the CDR3 is TGTGCCAGCAGCTTGTATCCGAACACTGAAGCTTTCTTT. Its protein product is CASSLYPNTEAFF.